These T cell receptor beta chains were read from a single sample in a study of regulatory T cells in long-lasting Graves disease. TCRdb ran MiXCR on the multiplex PCR reads and lists one entry per CDR3 protein. The table shows around 400,000 distinct CDR3 sequences, with 15% to 19% occurring only once. The sequenced sample was peripheral blood mononuclear cells (PBMCs), obtained at new diagnosis, from a patient treated with antithyroid drugs. The receptors derive from a female donor with Graves disease. CDR3s include the opening cysteine and the closing phenylalanine or tryptophan. A D gene is named only where the DNA matches it firmly. Clone size is given for some rows only: seen once, a few or many times, or a class if the clone is expanded.

>many|TRBD2|TRBV7-2|TRBJ2-7
CASSSRLAGGHEQYF
TGTGCCAGCAGCTCCCGGTTAGCGGGAGGTCATGAGCAGTACTTC
>many|TRBD2|TRBV7-9|TRBJ2-3
CASSPAYGRAVDTQYF
TGTGCCAGCAGCCCTGCGTACGGGAGGGCCGTCGATACGCAGTATTTT
>many|NA|TRBV10-2|TRBJ1-1
CASSELEGSLSTEAFF
TGCGCCAGCAGTGAGTTGGAGGGGTCGTTGAGCACTGAAGCTTTCTTT
>NA|NA|TRBV7-9|TRBJ2-7
CASSLPGGRASYEQYF
TGTGCCAGCAGCCTACCCGGGGGTAGAGCTTCCTACGAGCAGTACTTC
>many|TRBD2|TRBV29-1|TRBJ2-3
CSLSGSKDQGGTDTQYF
TGCAGCTTGAGCGGGAGCAAAGATCAAGGAGGCACAGATACGCAGTATTTT
>many|NA|TRBV12-5|TRBJ1-5
CASGSDSVPPIVGNQPQHF
TGTGCTAGTGGTTCGGACAGTGTCCCCCCCATAGTGGGCAATCAGCCCCAGCATTTT
>few|TRBD2|TRBV12-3/TRBV12-4|TRBJ2-3
CASSDPSGGASLPDTQYF
TGTGCCAGCAGCGATCCTAGCGGGGGGGCCTCTCTGCCAGATACGCAGTATTTT
>NA|NA|TRBV6-1|TRBJ2-3
CASNGAGHPTDTQYF
TGTGCCAGCAATGGAGCAGGTCACCCCACAGATACGCAGTATTTT
>many|NA|TRBV6-1|TRBJ2-1
CASKTLYNEQFF
TGTGCCAGCAAAACACTGTACAATGAGCAGTTCTTC
>NA|TRBD1|TRBV7-2|TRBJ2-1
CASSLGQGASREQFF
TGTGCCAGCAGCCTAGGACAGGGGGCATCTAGGGAGCAGTTCTTC
>many|NA|TRBV10-3|TRBJ1-2
CATLAGEGYTF
TGTGCCACGCTGGCCGGAGAGGGCTACACCTTC
>many|NA|TRBV2|TRBJ2-3
CASSEMAADTQYF
TGTGCCAGCAGTGAAATGGCAGCAGATACGCAGTATTTT
>many|NA|TRBV4-1|TRBJ1-5
CASSQVGGSNQPQHF
TGCGCCAGCAGCCAAGTAGGGGGGAGCAATCAGCCCCAGCATTTT
>many|NA|TRBV27|TRBJ2-7
CASSSTDDSYEQYF
TGTGCCAGCAGTTCGACGGACGACTCCTACGAGCAGTACTTC
>many|TRBD2|TRBV20-1|TRBJ2-7
CSARREGLGEQYF
TGCAGTGCTAGACGGGAGGGCCTGGGGGAGCAGTACTTC
>many|NA|TRBV20-1|TRBJ1-5
CSAREATGYQPQHF
TGCAGTGCCCGGGAAGCCACAGGGTATCAGCCCCAGCATTTT